The entry below describes one TCR beta chain. Its antigen is currently unknown. The data were obtained in a study of cytomegalovirus exposure and HLA in healthy donors. Primers for the PCR totalled 60 Vbeta and 13 Jbeta. TCRdb's table, derived via immunoSEQ multiplex PCR, lists solely in-frame clones and lacks some. This repertoire includes 100,000 to 150,000 clones. General study findings and limits: Differences between HLA loci emerged in a later analysis of TCR association rates, with DRB1 most and HLA-C fewest. The later analysis indicated that the majority of CMV-associated TCR beta chains appeared HLA-restricted. The authors listed over 150 TCR beta chains as cytomegalovirus-associated. Both high specificity and high sensitivity reportedly marked the classifier's diagnosis of cytomegalovirus status.

The CDR3 has 18 residues. Germline V gives CDR1 SGHTA, CDR2 FQGTGA. The germline V and J ends were trimmed by 1 base and 0 bases, with 16 bases remaining between them. What was sequenced was PBMCs. The sequence was collected from a woman aged 35 to 49 in good health and CMV-seropositive. The chain links TRBV7-3 to TRBJ1-5; D might be TRBD1 (5 bases). CDR3 bases: TGTGCCAGCAGCTTAAAGGTTCTTTGGGACTTTAGCAATCAGCCCCAGCATTTT. Its protein product is CASSLKVLWDFSNQPQHF. The full variable domain, its missing parts supplied by reference TRBV7-3 and TRBJ1-5, is GAGVSQTPSNKVTEKGKYVELRCDPISGHTALYWYRQSLGQGPEFLIYFQGTGAADDSGLPNDRFFAVRPEGSVSTLKIQRTERGDSAVYLCASSLKVLWDFSNQPQHFGDGTRLSIL.